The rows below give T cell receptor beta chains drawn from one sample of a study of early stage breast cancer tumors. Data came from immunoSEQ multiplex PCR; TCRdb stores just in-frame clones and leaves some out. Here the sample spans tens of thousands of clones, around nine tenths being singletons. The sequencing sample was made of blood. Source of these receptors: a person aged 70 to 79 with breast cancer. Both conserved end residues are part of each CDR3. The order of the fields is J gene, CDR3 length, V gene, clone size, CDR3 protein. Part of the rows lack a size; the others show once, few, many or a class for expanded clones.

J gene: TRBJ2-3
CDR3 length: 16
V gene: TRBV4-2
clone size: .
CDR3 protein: CASSQDPSGGTDTQYF

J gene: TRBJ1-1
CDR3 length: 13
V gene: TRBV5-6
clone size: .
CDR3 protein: CASRKTGFPEAFF

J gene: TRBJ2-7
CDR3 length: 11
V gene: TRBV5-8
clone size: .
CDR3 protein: CASSLGTGWCF

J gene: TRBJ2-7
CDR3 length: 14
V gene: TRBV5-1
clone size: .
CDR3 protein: CASSWTSGAYEQYF

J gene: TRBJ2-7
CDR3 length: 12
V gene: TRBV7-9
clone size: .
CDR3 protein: CASSRRDYEQYF

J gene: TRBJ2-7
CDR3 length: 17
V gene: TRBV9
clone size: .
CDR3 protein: CASSPGTGALQSYEQYF

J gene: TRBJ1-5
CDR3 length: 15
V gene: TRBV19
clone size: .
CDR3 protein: CASNRPGTGNQPQHF

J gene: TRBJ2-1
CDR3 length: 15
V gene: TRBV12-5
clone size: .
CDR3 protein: CASGFWETIYNEQFF

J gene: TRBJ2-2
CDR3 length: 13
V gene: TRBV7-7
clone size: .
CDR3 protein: CASSLRVDGELFF

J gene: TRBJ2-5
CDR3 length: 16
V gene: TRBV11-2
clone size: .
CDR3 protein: CASNDRGTGFQETQYF

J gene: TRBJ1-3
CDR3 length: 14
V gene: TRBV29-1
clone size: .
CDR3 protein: CSVEPSDRANTIYF

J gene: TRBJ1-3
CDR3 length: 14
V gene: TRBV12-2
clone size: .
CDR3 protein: CASRLGRVRNTIYF

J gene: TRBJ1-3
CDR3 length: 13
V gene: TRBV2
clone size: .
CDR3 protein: CARDSTFGNTIYF

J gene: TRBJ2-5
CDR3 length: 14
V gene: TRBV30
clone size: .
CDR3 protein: CAWAGLAFSETQYF

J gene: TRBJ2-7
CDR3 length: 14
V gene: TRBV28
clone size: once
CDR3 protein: CASSSLAGVIGQYF

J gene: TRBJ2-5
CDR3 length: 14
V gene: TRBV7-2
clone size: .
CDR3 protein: CASSLATSGGPQYF

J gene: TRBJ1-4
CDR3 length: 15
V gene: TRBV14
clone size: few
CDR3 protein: CASSRLQGQNEKLFF

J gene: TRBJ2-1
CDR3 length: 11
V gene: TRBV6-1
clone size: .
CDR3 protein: CASSGTGLQFF

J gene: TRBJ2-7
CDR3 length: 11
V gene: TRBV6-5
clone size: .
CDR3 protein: CASSLSGEQYF

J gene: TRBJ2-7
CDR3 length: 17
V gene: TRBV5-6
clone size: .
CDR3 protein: CASSTELAGVSSYEQYF

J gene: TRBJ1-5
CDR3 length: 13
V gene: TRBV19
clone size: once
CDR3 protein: CASGTVLVQPQHF

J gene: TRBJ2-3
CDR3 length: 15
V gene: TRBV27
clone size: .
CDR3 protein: CASSPFPRRTDTQYF

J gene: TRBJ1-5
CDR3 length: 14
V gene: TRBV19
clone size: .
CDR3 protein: CASSIERGLPAQHF

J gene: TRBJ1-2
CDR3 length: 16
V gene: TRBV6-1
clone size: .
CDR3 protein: CASSELGTANLYGYTF

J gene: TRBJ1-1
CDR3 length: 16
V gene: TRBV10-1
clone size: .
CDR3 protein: CASTPLGSRMNTEAFF

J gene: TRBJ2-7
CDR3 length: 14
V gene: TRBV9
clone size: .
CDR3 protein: CASSVSNLHYEQYF

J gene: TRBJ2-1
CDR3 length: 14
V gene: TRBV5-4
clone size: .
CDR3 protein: CASSDGDRYNEQFF

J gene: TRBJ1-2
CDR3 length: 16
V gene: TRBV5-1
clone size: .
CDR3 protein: CASSLAGQGTFDGYTF